Given below is one T cell receptor beta chain in context. Germline CDR1 SGHTA, CDR2 FQGNSA. The CDR3 extends over 14 amino acids. V was shortened by 6 bases and J by 5 bases, with 16 bases between the two germline ends. Across under 25 US areas, participants ranged in age from roughly 18 to 95 years. This specimen comes from a study of blood T cell repertoires in COVID-19. Study in general: Specimens from acute and convalescent COVID-19 originated in the United States, Italy and Spain.

Original data processing: Estimates of nucleated cell counts were drawn from the amplification of reference gene primers. TCRdb's copy holds only in-frame clones and misses some; the assay was immunoSEQ multiplex PCR. V, J and clone size reflect that table, while D and trimming were determined from the DNA. The sample has hundreds of thousands of clones; around 91% are singletons. The chain combines TRBV7-2 with TRBJ1-1, with D possibly being TRBD1 (6 bases). The sequence was collected from a woman aged 18 to 35 with acute COVID-19. The sample was PBMCs or T cells enriched from blood (not recorded which). DNA of the CDR3: TGTGCCAGCAGTATTTACAGGGAGAGGACTGAAGCTTTCTTT. It yields the protein CASSIYRERTEAFF. The full variable domain, with the rest looked up from reference TRBV7-2 and TRBJ1-1, is GAGVSQSPSNKVTEKGKDVELRCDPISGHTALYWYRQSLGQGLEFLIYFQGNSAPDKSGLPSDRFSAERTGGSVSTLTIQRTQQEDSAVYLCASSIYRERTEAFFGQGTRLTVV.